This T cell receptor beta chain originates from a study of CD4+ T cells in melanoma. V was shortened by 7 bases and J by 5 bases, with 11 bases between the two germline ends. The CDR3 contains 12 residues. Germline V lookup: CDR1 SNHLY, CDR2 FYNNEI. Clones were sequenced by immunoSEQ multiplex PCR, and TCRdb holds only the in-frame ones, with some missing. Here the sample spans over 130,000 clones, around 90% being singletons. The TCR sequence derives from a human donor with melanoma. The chain carries TRBV2 and TRBJ2-5; perhaps D is TRBD1 or TRBD2 (6 bases each). Here the CDR3 DNA reads TGTGCCAGCACCGGGGGCTGGGAGACCCAGTACTTC. Translating gives CASTGGWETQYF.